Each of the 23 T cell receptor beta chains below was sequenced from the same sample in a study of cytomegalovirus exposure and HLA in healthy donors (dated by TCRdb to 2016 to 2017). Library preparation employed the immunoSEQ multiplex PCR assay. For the multiplex PCR, a mixture combining 60 forward primers for TCR Vbeta segments and 13 reverse primers for TCR Jbeta segments was used. TCRdb took this table from immuneACCESS and kept in-frame rearrangements with V and J called. Such tables lack part of the clones; where checked against another copy, unresolved V genes explain under half of the gap, and the rest is unexplained. This sample is represented by fewer than 150,000 clones; over 75% of them were singletons. The leading ten clones occupy around 2.5% of the sample. Sequenced: PBMCs. Receptors were obtained from a male donor in good health and CMV-seronegative.

The chain carries TRBV7-9 and TRBJ2-7, with D possibly TRBD1 on 5 matching bases. The CDR3 extends over 13 amino acids. With 8 bases removed from V and 2 bases from J, the gap between germline ends came to 13 bases. Germline CDR1 is SEHNR and CDR2 is FQNEAQ (reference sequence). This CDR3 reads CASSTGQTYEQYF. CDR3 bases: TGTGCCAGCTCCACAGGCCAAACCTACGAGCAGTACTTC.

The V gene is TRBV4-3, the J gene TRBJ2-3; 9 positions agree with TRBD2. The CDR3 is 16 residues long. Unmatched junction bases numbered 5, after V lost 1 base and J lost 3 bases. The V gene's germline CDR1 is LGHNA and CDR2 YSLEER. Written as DNA, the CDR3 is TGCGCCAGCAGCCAAGGCGCGGGACTAGCAACAGATACGCAGTATTTT. Translating gives CASSQGAGLATDTQYF.

This clone rates as medium-sized (0.01 to 0.1%). The chain has TRBV4-3 and TRBJ2-7; TRBD2 matches 7 bases. After removal of 2 bases from V and 5 bases from J, the junction contained 18 bases not matched to a gene. CDR3 length: 18 amino acids. CDR1 is LGHNA, CDR2 YSLEER, per germline. The chain's CDR3 is CASSQSTGIRGSSHEQYF. Written as DNA, the CDR3 is TGCGCCAGCAGCCAAAGTACGGGGATTCGCGGGAGTAGCCACGAGCAGTACTTC.

CDR3 residues: CASSPTGVAETQYF. The CDR3 DNA reads TGTGCCAGCAGCCCCACAGGGGTGGCAGAGACCCAGTACTTC. This chain uses TRBV7-2 with TRBJ2-5, with 7 bases that match TRBD1. J gave up 4 bases and V 5 bases, and 7 bases lay outside the gene matches. Germline V lookup: CDR1 SGHTA, CDR2 FQGNSA. This CDR3 has 14 residues.

V gene TRBV7-2 combines with J gene TRBJ1-4; D gene uncertain. V gave up 1 base and J gave up 5 bases, with 11 bases separating them. CDR3 length: 15 residues. Germline values: CDR1 SGHTA, CDR2 FQGNSA. The CDR3 DNA follows: TGTGCCAGCAGCTTAGTGGGAGGGCTCAATGAAAAACTGTTTTTT. As protein: CASSLVGGLNEKLFF.

The rearrangement uses TRBV28 and TRBJ1-2, with TRBD1 matching 7 bases. The V and J ends lost 5 bases and 8 bases, in that order; junction bases with no gene match: 17. The length of the CDR3 is 16 residues. Germline V gives CDR1 MDHEN, CDR2 SYDVKM. CDR3 sequence reads: CASSDTIEQGWGGYTF. The DNA for the CDR3 is TGTGCCAGCAGTGATACTATCGAACAGGGGTGGGGGGGCTACACCTTC.

This chain connects TRBV9 to TRBJ1-1; possibly TRBD1 for D (5 bases). Germline V lookup: CDR1 SGDLS, CDR2 YYNGEE. Trimming took off 0 bases at V and 5 bases at J, with 17 bases between the two ends. This CDR3 has 16 residues. Here the CDR3 DNA reads TGTGCCAGCAGCGTAGAGGAGGCGATTCGGGGGACTGAAGCTTTCTTT. Encoded protein: CASSVEEAIRGTEAFF.

The chain carries TRBV18 and TRBJ2-1; 8 bases line up with TRBD1. This CDR3 has 16 amino acids. Germline-derived CDR1 and CDR2 are KGHSH and LQKENI. The ends lost 1 base at V and 2 bases at J; junction bases unmatched: 4. CDR3 DNA: TGTGCCAGCTCACCACAAGGGACAGGTACCTACAATGAGCAGTTCTTC. It codes for CASSPQGTGTYNEQFF.

The chain recombines TRBV9 with TRBJ2-1; D not certain. Germline V gene sequence: CDR1 SGDLS, CDR2 YYNGEE. Trimming stripped 3 bases from V and 6 bases from J, with 13 bases between. This CDR3 is 14 amino acids long. Here the CDR3 DNA reads TGTGCCAGCAGCGCCCTTCTAGTAAGCAATGAGCAGTTCTTC. Translating gives CASSALLVSNEQFF.

This clone was observed a few times. The CDR3 region is CASSQEHSGAYEQYF. The DNA of the CDR3 is TGCGCCAGCAGCCAAGAACACTCAGGGGCCTACGAGCAGTACTTC. The chain has TRBV4-3 and TRBJ2-7; maybe TRBD1 (6 bases). The CDR3 covers 15 residues. V was pared by 0 bases and J by 2 bases, with 11 bases between. In germline, CDR1 is LGHNA, CDR2 YSLEER.

The rearrangement joins TRBV7-2 to TRBJ2-2; 8 bases align to TRBD2. CDR3 size: 12 residues. CDR1 and CDR2 from the germline V gene are SGHTA and FQGNSA. Trimming at V came to 6 bases and at J to 6 bases, leaving 0 bases not matched to a gene. The DNA for the CDR3 is TGTGCCAGCAGGCGGGAGGCCGGGGAGCTGTTTTTT. It is translated as CASRREAGELFF. The full variable domain, rest sourced from reference TRBV7-2 and TRBJ2-2, is GAGVSQSPSNKVTEKGKDVELRCDPISGHTALYWYRQSLGQGLEFLIYFQGNSAPDKSGLPSDRFSAERTGGSVSTLTIQRTQQEDSAVYLCASRREAGELFFGEGSRLTVL.

The chain couples TRBV19 to TRBJ2-3, with 8 bases lining up with TRBD2. From germline, CDR1 is LNHDA and CDR2 SQIVND (reference sequence). The CDR3 runs 13 residues. V lost 7 bases and J lost 5; bases outside the gene matches: 5. The CDR3, as DNA: TGTGCCAGTATTCCCGGGGGGGGAGATACGCAGTATTTT. This encodes CASIPGGGDTQYF.

This clone was seen more than once but under ten times. The CDR3 loop reads CASSFEGQPQHF. The CDR3 DNA is TGTGCCAGCAGCTTCGAGGGACAGCCCCAGCATTTT. The J gene is TRBJ1-5, the V gene TRBV5-5; no firm D call. V lost 2 bases to trimming and J lost 7 bases, with 7 bases between them. The CDR3 is made up of 12 amino acids. The germline CDR1 and CDR2 sequences are SGHKS and YYEKEE (reference sequence).

V and J are TRBV27 and TRBJ2-7, with TRBD1 as a possible D gene (6 bases). The CDR3 is 14 residues long. Germline CDR1 reads MNHEY; CDR2 reads SMNVEV (reference sequence). V lost 6 bases and J 5 bases, leaving 17 bases between the germline ends. CDR3 sequence: CASSPINDRNEQYF. CDR3 coding DNA: TGTGCCAGCAGCCCAATAAATGACAGGAACGAGCAGTACTTC.

The rearrangement uses TRBV4-1 and TRBJ2-1; the D gene is possibly TRBD2 (6 bases). Germline V gene data show CDR1 as MGHRA and CDR2 as YSYEKL. The CDR3 runs 15 residues. The V end was cut by 0 bases, the J end by 6 bases, with 12 bases between. The CDR3 nucleotides are TGCGCCAGCAGCCAAGACGCGGGATTTAGCAATGAGCAGTTCTTC. It specifies CASSQDAGFSNEQFF.

This chain uses TRBV10-3 with TRBJ2-5; perhaps TRBD1 as D (6 bases). Germline values: CDR1 ENHRY, CDR2 SYGVKD. V dropped 10 bases and J dropped 4 bases, with 19 bases sitting between them. The CDR3 extends over 14 amino acids. The CDR3 protein is CASQGFRGGETQYF. DNA for the CDR3: TGTGCCAGCCAGGGGTTCCGCGGCGGAGAGACCCAGTACTTC.

The rearrangement joins TRBV10-2 to TRBJ2-6, with TRBD2 matching over 7 bases. The ends lost 5 bases at V and 0 bases at J; junction bases unmatched: 10. The CDR3 length is 18 residues. Germline CDR1 and CDR2: WSHSY and SAAADI. CDR3 sequence reads: CASSWELADISGANVLTF. The CDR3 DNA sequence: TGCGCCAGCAGTTGGGAGCTAGCGGATATCTCTGGGGCCAACGTCCTGACTTTC.

The chain uses TRBV15 and TRBJ2-2, with 7 bases fitting TRBD2. There are 15 residues in the CDR3. The trim removed 5 bases at V and 3 bases at J, leaving 6 bases unmatched. Germline V gives CDR1 LNHNV, CDR2 YYDKDF (reference sequence). This CDR3 is CATSPMREYTGELFF. CDR3 nucleotide sequence: TGTGCCACCAGCCCCATGCGGGAGTACACCGGGGAGCTGTTTTTT.

CDR3 residues: CASSQAGQAFF. The CDR3 DNA follows: TGCGCCAGCAGCCAAGCAGGGCAAGCTTTCTTT. The chain is built from TRBV4-1 and TRBJ1-1, with TRBD1 as a possible D gene (5 bases). Between the trimmed V and J ends, which lost 1 base and 9 bases, there was a span of 6 bases. The CDR3 runs 11 residues. The germline CDR1 and CDR2 sequences are MGHRA and YSYEKL.

The V and J genes are TRBV18 and TRBJ2-7; 9 nucleotides line up with TRBD1. V lost 4 bases to trimming and J lost 3 bases; unmatched junction nucleotides: 7. CDR1 is KGHSH, CDR2 LQKENI, per germline. There are 15 residues in the CDR3. The CDR3 bases are TGTGCCAGCTCACTATCGGGACAGGGATTCTACGAGCAGTACTTC. Translated, it gives CASSLSGQGFYEQYF.

CDR3 bases: TGTGCCAGTTTGGACAGGCCCCGAACAGATACGCAGTATTTT. Translation gives CASLDRPRTDTQYF. The chain is built from TRBV27 and TRBJ2-3; the match to TRBD1 covers 7 bases. CDR1 and CDR2 (germline): MNHEY, SMNVEV (reference sequence). Losses at the gene ends were 9 bases for V and 3 bases for J; bases not matched to a gene: 9. The length of the CDR3 is 14 residues.

This clone was counted between two and nine times. V gene TRBV30 combines with J gene TRBJ2-5; no clear D. The CDR3 sequence is 11 residues long. V lost 1 base and J 5 bases, leaving 5 bases between the germline ends. Germline CDR1 is GTSNPN and CDR2 is SVGIG (reference sequence). The CDR3 DNA reads TGTGCCTGGAGTGCCCGGGAGACCCAGTACTTC. Translation: CAWSARETQYF.

This sequence joins TRBV12-5 and TRBJ2-1; a possible D gene is TRBD1 (6 bases). The CDR3 has 17 amino acids. With 5 bases removed from V and 5 bases from J, the gap between germline ends came to 22 bases. Germline V gene lookup returns CDR1 LGHNT and CDR2 FRNRAP. CDR3 nucleotide sequence: TGTGCTAGTGGTCCCGCGATAACAGGGCTCCACAACAATGAGCAGTTCTTC. Translated: CASGPAITGLHNNEQFF.